The 31 T cell receptor beta chains listed next were all sequenced from one sample in a study of regulatory T cells in long-lasting Graves disease. Arm-PCR with iRepertoire HTBI primers amplified the CDR3 regions for these TCR beta libraries. TCRdb reanalysed the multiplex PCR reads using MiXCR and keeps one entry per CDR3 protein. The repertoire includes around 450,000 distinct CDR3 sequences, under 15% of them detected once, and about a sixth sits in the top ten. Time point: newly diagnosed GD, antithyroid drugs for less than 3 months. Isolated PBMC RNA provided the starting material for the TCR library. This sample was also put to use in a study of T cells in Graves' hyperthyroidism and ophthalmopathy.

The material was peripheral blood mononuclear cells (PBMCs), obtained at new diagnosis, from a patient treated with antithyroid drugs. These receptors were taken from a woman in her 30s with Graves disease.

This clonotype was seen ten or more times. The rearrangement uses TRBV5-1 and TRBJ2-5, with no clear D. CDR3 length: 13 amino acids. The germline V and J ends were trimmed by 4 bases and 2 bases, with 9 bases remaining between them. Per germline, CDR1 SGHRS and CDR2 YFSETQ. As DNA, the CDR3 is TGCGCCAGCAGCAAGGCCCCTCAAGAGACCCAGTACTTC. Its protein is CASSKAPQETQYF.

The chain joins TRBV28 to TRBJ1-4; 11 bases are a match to TRBD1. The germline V gene has CDR1 MDHEN and CDR2 SYDVKM. The CDR3 sequence is 19 residues long. Germline trimming cut 5 bases from V and 6 bases from J; bases unmatched to any gene: 17. The CDR3 DNA follows: TGTGCCAGCAGTCCCTCCCCGGGACAGGGGGAGTTAGTGGATGAAAAACTGTTTTTT. It is translated as CASSPSPGQGELVDEKLFF.

The sample holds many counts of this clonotype. The gene calls are TRBV11-3 and TRBJ1-2; 11 positions agree with TRBD1. Germline V CDR1 and CDR2: SGHNT, YENEEA. This CDR3 is built from 16 residues. The V gene end was trimmed by 5 bases and the J gene end by 8 bases; junction bases not matched to a gene: 13. In DNA form, the CDR3 reads TGTGCCAGCAGCGCGCAATCGGACAGGGGGCTGAGAGGCTACACCTTC. This codes for CASSAQSDRGLRGYTF.

This clonotype came up many times. This CDR3 is CASSLRFMNTEAFF. CDR3 nucleotides: TGTGCCAGCAGCTTACGCTTTATGAACACTGAAGCTTTCTTT. This chain uses TRBV11-2 with TRBJ1-1; no clear D. The CDR3 runs to 14 residues. The V gene's germline CDR1 is SGHAT and CDR2 FQNNGV. V lost 2 bases, J lost 0 bases, and 7 bases lay in between.

This clonotype was detected ten times or more. The V and J genes are TRBV28 and TRBJ2-3; D is unresolved. Germline loops: CDR1 MDHEN, CDR2 SYDVKM. The CDR3 totals 14 residues. V was trimmed by 7 bases and J by 4 bases, leaving 15 bases between them. This CDR3 reads CASITGNRPDTQYF. The CDR3 coding sequence is TGTGCCAGCATTACGGGTAATAGGCCAGATACGCAGTATTTT.

The table lists this clonotype with many counts. The CDR3 here is CAISERTSGIYEQYF. DNA for the CDR3: TGTGCCATCAGTGAGAGGACTAGCGGGATCTACGAGCAGTACTTC. The J gene is TRBJ2-7, the V gene TRBV10-3; 12 nucleotides match TRBD2. This CDR3 region has 15 residues. Germline V lookup: CDR1 ENHRY, CDR2 SYGVKD. V lost 2 bases to trimming and J lost 3 bases; unmatched junction nucleotides: 2.

This clonotype has a count of ten or more. The rearrangement joins TRBV20-1 to TRBJ1-1; D is unclear. The CDR3 is 11 residues long. The V gene lost 7 bases and the J gene lost 4 bases, with 10 bases spanning the gap. Germline CDR1 reads DFQATT; CDR2 reads SNEGSKA (reference sequence). CDR3 sequence (DNA): TGCAGTGTTAGGCCGGGCACTGAAGCTTTCTTT. Its protein is CSVRPGTEAFF.

In its sample, this clonotype was seen many times. The chain uses TRBV9 and TRBJ2-2; D is perhaps TRBD1 (6 bases). The CDR3 is 12 residues long. Germline values: CDR1 SGDLS, CDR2 YYNGEE. Trimming cost V 4 bases and J 15 bases, with 16 bases left between them. The CDR3 DNA sequence: TGTGCCAGCAGCCCGGACAGAGAGGGCATGTTTTTT. Amino acid sequence: CASSPDREGMFF. The full variable domain, in which reference TRBV9 and TRBJ2-2 provide the parts outside the CDR3, is DSGVTQTPKHLITATGQRVTLRCSPRSGDLSVYWYQQSLDQGLQFLIQYYNGEERAKGNILERFSAQQFPDLHSELNLSSLELGDSALYFCASSPDREGMFFGEGSRLTVL.

As for this clonotype: This may be a read error: a much more frequent sequence differs by one nucleotide. V is TRBV20-1 and J is TRBJ2-1; either TRBD1 or TRBD2 may supply D (5 bases each). The CDR3 covers 14 residues. Germline V gene data show CDR1 as DFQATT and CDR2 as SNEGSKA (reference sequence). CDR3 nucleotide sequence: TGCAGTGCTAGATTTGGGGGTTTATACAATGAGCAGTCCTTC. This encodes CSARFGGLYNEQSF.

This clonotype appeared a few times. A read error may produce the germline difference seen at one junction end. V is TRBV6-5 and J is TRBJ2-7; D remains unclear. The CDR3 totals 14 residues. CDR1 is MNHEY, CDR2 SVGAGI, per germline. The CDR3 DNA is TGTGCCAGCAGTTACGGCAGAGACTCCCACGAGCAGTACTTC. The encoded protein is CASSYGRDSHEQYF.

At least ten counts were recorded for this clonotype. This chain connects TRBV20-1 to TRBJ2-7, with 8 bases lining up with TRBD2. After removal of 4 bases from V and 5 bases from J, the junction contained 10 bases not matched to a gene. The CDR3 has 14 residues. Germline V gene sequence: CDR1 DFQATT, CDR2 SNEGSKA (reference sequence). The CDR3 nucleotides read TGCAGTGCTAAGATTAGCGGGACTAGGGACGAGCAGTACTTC. Protein product: CSAKISGTRDEQYF.

This clonotype was counted many times. V usage is TRBV3-1 and J usage is TRBJ1-2, with D unresolved. The CDR3 extends over 12 amino acids. CDR1 is LGHDT, CDR2 YNNKEL, per germline (reference sequence). Trimming took off 1 base at V and 7 bases at J, with 7 bases between the two ends. CDR3 bases: TGTGCCAGCAGCCAAGGGAGTTTTGGCTACACCTTC. Amino acid sequence: CASSQGSFGYTF.

This clonotype was detected many times. The V gene is TRBV12-3 or TRBV12-4, the J gene TRBJ2-7, with 11 bases identical to TRBD1. This CDR3 contains 13 residues. Trimming at V came to 3 bases and at J to 6 bases, leaving 1 base not matched to a gene. The CDR3 coding sequence is TGTGCCAGCAGTTTTGGGACAGGGGGCGAGCAGTACTTC. Its protein product is CASSFGTGGEQYF.

This clonotype was seen more than once but under ten times. V usage is TRBV27 and J usage is TRBJ2-7, with 9 bases that match TRBD1. The V segment lost 6 bases and the J segment 3 bases; nucleotides outside the gene matches: 6. Germline V gene lookup returns CDR1 MNHEY and CDR2 SMNVEV (reference sequence). CDR3 length: 14 amino acids. The CDR3 spells CASSRRDRDYEQYF. For the CDR3, the DNA is TGTGCCAGCAGCCGAAGGGACAGGGACTACGAGCAGTACTTC.

There are a few counts of this clonotype. The CDR3 bases are TGTGCCAGCAGTTTAGGAAGATCCTCCTATGGCTACACCTTC. Translating gives CASSLGRSSYGYTF. The chain recombines TRBV28 with TRBJ1-2; D call uncertain. Germline values: CDR1 MDHEN, CDR2 SYDVKM. V was shortened by 2 bases and J by 4 bases, with 11 bases between the two germline ends. The CDR3 is 14 residues long.

The chain uses TRBV19 and TRBJ2-1; 9 bases agree with TRBD2. The CDR3 spans 16 residues. CDR1 is LNHDA and CDR2 is SQIVND in the germline V gene (reference sequence). V was clipped by 4 bases and J by 4 bases; unmatched bases: 8. This chain's CDR3 is CASSKPSGRTYNEQFF. CDR3 DNA: TGTGCCAGTAGTAAGCCAAGCGGGAGGACTTACAATGAGCAGTTCTTC.

V gene TRBV29-1 combines with J gene TRBJ1-2, with D possibly TRBD1 on 5 matching bases. Trimming shortened V by 1 base and J by 0 bases, and 6 bases separated the two germline ends. CDR3 length: 13 residues. Germline CDR1 reads SQVTM; CDR2 reads ANQGSEA. The CDR3 loop reads CSVEGGANYGYTF. The CDR3 DNA sequence: TGCAGCGTTGAAGGAGGGGCTAACTATGGCTACACCTTC.

The CDR3 DNA is TGTGCCAGCAGCTTAGCGTCACATGGCGGCTACACCTTC. It codes for CASSLASHGGYTF. The rearrangement uses TRBV7-9 and TRBJ1-2; D is unclear. The length of the CDR3 is 13 residues. Per the germline V gene, CDR1 is SEHNR and CDR2 is FQNEAQ (reference sequence). Deletions cut 0 bases from V and 8 bases from J, with 10 bases between.

The CDR3 sequence is CASSSGGVAGPNEQFF. For the CDR3, the DNA is TGTGCCAGCAGCTCGGGTGGGGTAGCGGGGCCCAATGAGCAGTTCTTC. The genes are TRBV5-4 and TRBJ2-1, with TRBD2 identical over 8 bases. In germline, CDR1 is SGHNT, CDR2 YYREEE (reference sequence). Unmatched junction bases numbered 11, after V lost 3 bases and J lost 6 bases. The CDR3 extends over 16 amino acids. Full variable domain (rest looked up from reference TRBV5-4 and TRBJ2-1): ETGVTQSPTHLIKTRGQQVTLRCSSQSGHNTVSWYQQALGQGPQFIFQYYREEENGRGNFPPRFSGLQFPNYSSELNVNALELDDSALYLCASSSGGVAGPNEQFFGPGTRLTVL.

V usage is TRBV29-1 and J usage is TRBJ2-7, with TRBD2 matching over 13 bases. The CDR3 loop spans 14 amino acids. Germline loops: CDR1 SQVTM, CDR2 ANQGSEA. With 5 bases clipped from V and 4 bases from J, the junction kept 5 bases outside the gene matches. CDR3: CSVSWTSGSYEQYF. For the CDR3, the DNA is TGCAGCGTTTCTTGGACTAGCGGGAGTTACGAGCAGTACTTC.

There are many counts of this clonotype. The rearrangement uses TRBV13 and TRBJ2-7, with 7 bases matching TRBD1. There are 14 residues in the CDR3. The V and J ends lost 1 base and 1 base, in that order; junction bases with no gene match: 1. The germline gives CDR1 PRHDT, CDR2 FYEKMQ (reference sequence). The CDR3 reads CASSLEGASYEQYF. The CDR3 nucleotides are TGTGCCAGCAGCTTAGAGGGGGCTTCCTACGAGCAGTACTTC.

This clonotype occurred a few times. In nucleotides, the CDR3 is TGTGCCAGTAGTATGAAGGGGTCGGTTCTTGGCACTGAAGCTTTCTTT. Protein product: CASSMKGSVLGTEAFF. The rearrangement links TRBV19 to TRBJ1-1, with a tentative D call TRBD1 (5 bases). Germline V gives CDR1 LNHDA, CDR2 SQIVND (reference sequence). This CDR3 has 16 residues. Trimming cost V 3 bases and J 4 bases, with 18 bases left between them.

The genes are TRBV30 and TRBJ2-4; the match to TRBD1 covers 8 bases. The CDR3 has 15 residues. Unmatched junction bases numbered 6, after V lost 5 bases and J lost 0 bases. The germline V gene encodes CDR1 GTSNPN and CDR2 SVGIG (reference sequence). Here the CDR3 reads CAWSPRGLAKNIQYF. CDR3 nucleotides: TGTGCCTGGTCCCCCAGGGGGCTAGCCAAAAACATTCAGTACTTC.

J is TRBJ2-2 and V is TRBV27; no clear D. V lost 7 bases, J lost 0 bases, and 15 bases lay in between. The CDR3 sequence is 16 residues long. CDR1 and CDR2 from the germline V gene are MNHEY and SMNVEV (reference sequence). The CDR3 reads CASTPPGGSNTGELFF. Written as DNA, the CDR3 is TGTGCCAGCACCCCCCCCGGCGGATCGAACACCGGGGAGCTGTTTTTT.

The chain links TRBV11-3 to TRBJ1-5; a possible D gene is TRBD2 (6 bases). The last part of the DNA fits TRBJ2-3 better; the J call may be wrong. Germline V gene lookup returns CDR1 SGHNT and CDR2 YENEEA. This CDR3 spans 16 amino acids. CDR3 residues: CASSLGGLYSNQPQYF. The CDR3 coding sequence is TGTGCCAGCAGCTTGGGAGGTCTCTATAGCAATCAGCCCCAGTATTTT.

With regard to this clonotype: One junction end disagrees with the germline gene, perhaps due to a read error. The CDR3 DNA sequence: TGTGCCAGCAGTTTAACCGGGACAGGGGACGGCTACACCTTC. Protein product: CASSLTGTGDGYTF. This chain connects TRBV7-3 to TRBJ1-2, with TRBD1 identical over 10 bases. This CDR3 has 14 residues. In germline, CDR1 is SGHTA, CDR2 FQGTGA.

Ten or more counts support this clonotype. This chain connects TRBV5-6 to TRBJ2-2; D is perhaps TRBD2 (6 bases). Germline V gene sequence: CDR1 SGHDT, CDR2 YYEEEE. CDR3 size: 14 residues. Between the trimmed V and J ends, which lost 6 bases and 10 bases, there was a span of 19 bases. The CDR3 nucleotides read TGTGCCAGCACCACCCGACTAGTTTCCGAGGAGCTGTTTTTT. As protein: CASTTRLVSEELFF. The full variable domain, with the rest looked up from reference TRBV5-6 and TRBJ2-2, is DAGVTQSPTHLIKTRGQQVTLRCSPKSGHDTVSWYQQALGQGPQFIFQYYEEEERQRGNFPDRFSGHQFPNYSSELNVNALLLGDSALYLCASTTRLVSEELFFGEGSRLTVL.

The table lists this clonotype with many counts. J is TRBJ2-7 and V is TRBV7-8, with D unclear. V shed 0 bases and J shed 9 bases, with 12 bases lying between them. Per germline, CDR1 SGHVS and CDR2 FQNEAQ. This CDR3 comprises 13 residues. The CDR3 protein is CASSLARPRPQYF. DNA for the CDR3: TGTGCCAGCAGCTTAGCTCGGCCGCGTCCGCAGTACTTC. Full variable domain (rest looked up from reference TRBV7-8 and TRBJ2-7): GAGVSQSPRYKVAKRGQDVALRCDPISGHVSLFWYQQALGQGPEFLTYFQNEAQLDKSGLPSDRFFAERPEGSVSTLKIQRTQQEDSAVYLCASSLARPRPQYFGPGTRLTVT.

The chain has TRBV28 and TRBJ2-7; TRBD2 matches at 7 bases. The V gene end was trimmed by 5 bases and the J gene end by 3 bases; junction bases not matched to a gene: 10. This CDR3 spans 15 amino acids. The germline gives CDR1 MDHEN, CDR2 SYDVKM. CDR3 loop: CASSLRGVRDYEQYF. In nucleotides, the CDR3 is TGTGCCAGCAGTCTCCGGGGGGTGAGGGACTACGAGCAGTACTTC. The variable domain in full, with the rest retrieved from reference TRBV28 and TRBJ2-7, is DVKVTQSSRYLVKRTGEKVFLECVQDMDHENMFWYRQDPGLGLRLIYFSYDVKMKEKGDIPEGYSVSREKKERFSLILESASTNQTSMYLCASSLRGVRDYEQYFGPGTRLTVT.

This clonotype has at least ten counts. This rearrangement joins TRBV11-2 to TRBJ2-3, with a tentative D call TRBD2 (5 bases). CDR3 length: 14 residues. Germline values: CDR1 SGHAT, CDR2 FQNNGV. Trimming took off 5 bases at V and 6 bases at J, with 15 bases between the two ends. CDR3 residues: CASSPHWTGDTQYF. CDR3 DNA sequence: TGTGCCAGCAGCCCCCACTGGACGGGGGATACGCAGTATTTT.

Of note for this clonotype: A read error may explain this, as a much larger clone is one base away. The chain uses TRBV7-9 and TRBJ2-1; 7 bases match TRBD2. The germline gives CDR1 SEHNR, CDR2 FQNEAQ (reference sequence). Losses at the gene ends were 4 bases for V and 2 bases for J; bases not matched to a gene: 8. This CDR3 contains 16 residues. The CDR3 coding sequence is TGTGCCAGCAGCTGGGAGGGATCTGGTCCCTACAATGAGCAGTTCTTC. This sequence encodes CASSWEGSGPYNEQFF.